This TCR beta chain was captured in a study of tumor and adjacent non-tumor tissue in lung cancer. This sample's RNA came from whole unsorted tissue. The normal lung tissue was taken more than 3 cm from the tumor edge. Between August and November 2014, newly diagnosed, chemotherapy-naive lung cancer patients underwent thoracic surgery in China. Comment on this clonotype: What it binds is not known.

The ends were cut back, 6 bases at V and 6 bases at J, with 14 bases in the middle. CDR3 size: 13 residues. Germline V gene sequence: CDR1 ENHRY, CDR2 SYGVKD. A modified ARM-PCR protocol with three rounds of nested PCR amplified TCRbeta. MiXCR was run by TCRdb on the multiplex PCR reads, yielding one entry per CDR3 protein. This table holds roughly 82,000 distinct CDR3 sequences, roughly 77% found once. Study-level results: Tumor repertoires had a smaller top 100 clone share than normal lung.

The specimen sequenced was distant non-tumor lung tissue. This sequence joins TRBV10-3 and TRBJ1-1; possible D gene TRBD1, 5 bases. The sequence was obtained from a woman aged 50 to 65 with non-small cell lung cancer. The CDR3 region is CAISEQGDPEAFF. The CDR3 DNA is TGTGCCATCAGCGAGCAGGGTGACCCTGAAGCTTTCTTT.